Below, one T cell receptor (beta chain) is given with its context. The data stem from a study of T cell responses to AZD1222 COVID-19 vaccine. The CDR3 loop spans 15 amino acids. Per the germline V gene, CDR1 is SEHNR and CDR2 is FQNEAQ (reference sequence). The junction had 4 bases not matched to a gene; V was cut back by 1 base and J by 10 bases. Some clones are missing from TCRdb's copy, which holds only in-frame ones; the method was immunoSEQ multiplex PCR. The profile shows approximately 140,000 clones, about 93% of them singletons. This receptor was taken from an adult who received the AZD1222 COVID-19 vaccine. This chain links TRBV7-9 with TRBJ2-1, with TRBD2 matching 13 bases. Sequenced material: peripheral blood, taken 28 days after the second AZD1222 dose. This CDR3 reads CASSLGGLAGAEQFF. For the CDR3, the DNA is TGTGCCAGCAGCTTAGGTGGACTAGCGGGGGCCGAGCAGTTCTTC.